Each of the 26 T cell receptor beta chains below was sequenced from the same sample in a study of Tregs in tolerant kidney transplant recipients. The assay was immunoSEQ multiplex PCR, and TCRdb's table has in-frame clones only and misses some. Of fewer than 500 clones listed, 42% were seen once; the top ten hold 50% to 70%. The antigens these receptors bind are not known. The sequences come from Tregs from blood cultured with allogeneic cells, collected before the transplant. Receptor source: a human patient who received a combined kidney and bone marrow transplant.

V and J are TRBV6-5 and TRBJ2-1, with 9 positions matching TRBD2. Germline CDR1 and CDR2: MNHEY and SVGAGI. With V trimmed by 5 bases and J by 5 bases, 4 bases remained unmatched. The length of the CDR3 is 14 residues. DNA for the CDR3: TGTGCCAGCAGTGACAGCGGGAGGAACAATGAGCAGTTCTTC. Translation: CASSDSGRNNEQFF.

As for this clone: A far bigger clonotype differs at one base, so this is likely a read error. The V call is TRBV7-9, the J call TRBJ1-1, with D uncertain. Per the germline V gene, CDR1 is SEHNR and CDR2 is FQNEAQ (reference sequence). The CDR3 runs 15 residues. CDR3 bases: TGTGCCAGCAGCTTAGATTTTACGTCGAACACTGAAGCTTGCTTT. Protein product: CASSLDFTSNTEACF.

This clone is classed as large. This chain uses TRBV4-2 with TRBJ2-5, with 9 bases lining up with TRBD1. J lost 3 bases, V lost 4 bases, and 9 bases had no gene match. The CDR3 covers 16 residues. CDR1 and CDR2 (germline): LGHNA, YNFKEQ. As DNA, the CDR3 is TGTGCCAGCAGCCTAGGGGACAGGGCCGAGAAAGAGACCCAGTACTTC. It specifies CASSLGDRAEKETQYF.

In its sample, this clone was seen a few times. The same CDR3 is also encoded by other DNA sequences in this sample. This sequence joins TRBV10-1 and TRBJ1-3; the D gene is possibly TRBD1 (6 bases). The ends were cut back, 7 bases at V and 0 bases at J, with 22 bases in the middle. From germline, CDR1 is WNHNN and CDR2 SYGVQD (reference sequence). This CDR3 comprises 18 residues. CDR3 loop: CASIPLPDRHPSGNTIYF. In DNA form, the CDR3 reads TGCGCCAGCATCCCCCTACCCGACAGGCACCCCTCTGGAAACACCATATATTTT.

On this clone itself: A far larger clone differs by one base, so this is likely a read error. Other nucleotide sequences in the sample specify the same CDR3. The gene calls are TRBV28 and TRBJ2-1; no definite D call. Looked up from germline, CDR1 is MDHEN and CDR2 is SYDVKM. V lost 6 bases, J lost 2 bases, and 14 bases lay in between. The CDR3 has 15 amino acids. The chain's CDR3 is CASSLKVETYNEQFF. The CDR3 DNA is TGTGCCAGCAGCTTAAAGGTGGAGACCTACAATGAGCAGTTCTTC.

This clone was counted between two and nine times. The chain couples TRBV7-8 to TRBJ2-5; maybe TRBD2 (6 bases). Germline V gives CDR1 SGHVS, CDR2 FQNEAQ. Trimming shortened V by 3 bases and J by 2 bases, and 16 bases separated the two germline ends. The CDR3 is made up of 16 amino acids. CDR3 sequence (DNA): TGTGCCAGCAGCTTCGGCCTAGCGAGACGACAAGAGACCCAGTACTTC. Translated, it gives CASSFGLARRQETQYF. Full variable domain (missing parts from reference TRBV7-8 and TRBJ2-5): GAGVSQSPRYKVAKRGQDVALRCDPISGHVSLFWYQQALGQGPEFLTYFQNEAQLDKSGLPSDRFFAERPEGSVSTLKIQRTQQEDSAVYLCASSFGLARRQETQYFGPGTRLLVL.

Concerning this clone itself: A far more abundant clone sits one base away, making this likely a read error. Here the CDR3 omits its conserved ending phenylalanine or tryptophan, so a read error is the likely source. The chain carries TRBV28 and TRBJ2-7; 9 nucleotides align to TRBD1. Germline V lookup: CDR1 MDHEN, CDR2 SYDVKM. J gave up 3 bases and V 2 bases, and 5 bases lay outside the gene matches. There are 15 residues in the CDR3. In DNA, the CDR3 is TGTGCCAGCAGTTTAAGCCTGGGACAGGGCTACGAGCAGTACCTC. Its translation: CASSLSLGQGYEQYL.

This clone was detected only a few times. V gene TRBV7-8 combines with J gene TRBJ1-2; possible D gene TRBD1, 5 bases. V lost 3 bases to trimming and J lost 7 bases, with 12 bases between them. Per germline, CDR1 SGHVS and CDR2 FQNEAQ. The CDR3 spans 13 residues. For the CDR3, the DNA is TGTGCCAGCAGCTTTACGACAGACGGTGGCTACACCTTC. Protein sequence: CASSFTTDGGYTF. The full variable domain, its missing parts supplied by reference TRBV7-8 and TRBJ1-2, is GAGVSQSPRYKVAKRGQDVALRCDPISGHVSLFWYQQALGQGPEFLTYFQNEAQLDKSGLPSDRFFAERPEGSVSTLKIQRTQQEDSAVYLCASSFTTDGGYTFGSGTRLTVV.

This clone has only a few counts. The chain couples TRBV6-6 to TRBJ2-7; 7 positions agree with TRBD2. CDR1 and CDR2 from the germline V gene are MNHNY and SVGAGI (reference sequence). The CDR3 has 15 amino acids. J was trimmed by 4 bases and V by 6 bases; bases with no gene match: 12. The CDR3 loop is CASSRGGGWEYEQYF. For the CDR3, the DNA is TGTGCCAGCAGCCGCGGGGGAGGTTGGGAGTACGAGCAGTACTTC.

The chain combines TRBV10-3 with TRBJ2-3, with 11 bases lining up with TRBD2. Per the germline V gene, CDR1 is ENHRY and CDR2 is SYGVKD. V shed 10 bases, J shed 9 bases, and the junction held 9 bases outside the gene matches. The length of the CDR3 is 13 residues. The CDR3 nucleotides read TGTGCCAGCGAAGCACTAGCGGGAGAAACGCAGTATTTT. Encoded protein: CASEALAGETQYF.

Here the CDR3 reads CASSLYAGGPTDTQYF. CDR3 nucleotide sequence: TGCGCCAGCAGCTTGTATGCGGGAGGGCCTACAGATACGCAGTATTTT. The chain is built from TRBV5-1 and TRBJ2-3; 9 positions match TRBD2. Germline V gives CDR1 SGHRS, CDR2 YFSETQ. The length of the CDR3 is 16 residues. V was clipped by 1 base and J by 3 bases; unmatched bases: 6.

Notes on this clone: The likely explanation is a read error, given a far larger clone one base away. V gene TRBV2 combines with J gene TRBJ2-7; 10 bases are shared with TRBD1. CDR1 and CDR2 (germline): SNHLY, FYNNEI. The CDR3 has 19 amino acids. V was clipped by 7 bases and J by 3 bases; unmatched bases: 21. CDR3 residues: CASILSGQGFFGGLYEQYF. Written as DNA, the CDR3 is TGTGCCAGCATCTTATCGGGACAGGGGTTTTTCGGGGGACTCTACGAGCAGTACTTC.

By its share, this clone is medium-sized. The CDR3 region has the DNA TGTGCCATCAGTGGGTCGATAGCCGGTGGGGAGACCCAGTACTTC. Its protein is CAISGSIAGGETQYF. J is TRBJ2-5 and V is TRBV10-3; D remains unclear. The germline V gene has CDR1 ENHRY and CDR2 SYGVKD. The CDR3 spans 15 residues. Deletions cut 4 bases from V and 5 bases from J, with 17 bases between.

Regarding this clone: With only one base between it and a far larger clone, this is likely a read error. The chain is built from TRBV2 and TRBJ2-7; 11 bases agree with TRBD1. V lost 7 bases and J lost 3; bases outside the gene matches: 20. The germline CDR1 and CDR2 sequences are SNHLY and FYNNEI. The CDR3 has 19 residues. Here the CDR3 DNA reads TGTGCCAGCATCTTCTCGGGACAGGGGGTTTTCGGGGGACTCTACGAGCAGTACTTC. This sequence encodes CASIFSGQGVFGGLYEQYF. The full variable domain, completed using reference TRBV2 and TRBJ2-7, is EPEVTQTPSHQVTQMGQEVILRCVPISNHLYFYWYRQILGQKVEFLVSFYNNEISEKSEIFDDQFSVERPDGSNFTLKIRSTKLEDSAMYFCASIFSGQGVFGGLYEQYFGPGTRLTVT.

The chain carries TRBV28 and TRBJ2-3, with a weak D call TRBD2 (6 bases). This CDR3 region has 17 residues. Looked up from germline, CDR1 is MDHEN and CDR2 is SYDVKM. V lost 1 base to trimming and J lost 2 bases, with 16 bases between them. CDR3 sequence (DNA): TGTGCCAGCAGTTTATATCCCCGCGGGGCGCTCACAGATACGCAGTATTTT. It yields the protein CASSLYPRGALTDTQYF.

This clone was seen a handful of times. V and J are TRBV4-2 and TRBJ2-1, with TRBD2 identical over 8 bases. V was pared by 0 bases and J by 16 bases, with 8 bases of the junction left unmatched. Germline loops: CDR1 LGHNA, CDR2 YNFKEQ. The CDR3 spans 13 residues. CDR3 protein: CASSQEGAGAGFF. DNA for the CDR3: TGTGCCAGCAGCCAAGAGGGAGCGGGAGCTGGTTTCTTC.

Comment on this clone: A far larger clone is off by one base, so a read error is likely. CDR3 sequence reads: CASSDQSGSAYNEQFF. In nucleotides, the CDR3 is TGTGCCAGTAGTGACCAGAGCGGGAGTGCCTACAATGAGCAGTTCTTC. The rearrangement uses TRBV19 and TRBJ2-1; TRBD2 matches 8 bases. Trimming cost V 5 bases and J 2 bases; bases outside gene matches: 8. Germline V gene sequence: CDR1 LNHDA, CDR2 SQIVND (reference sequence). The CDR3 has 16 residues.

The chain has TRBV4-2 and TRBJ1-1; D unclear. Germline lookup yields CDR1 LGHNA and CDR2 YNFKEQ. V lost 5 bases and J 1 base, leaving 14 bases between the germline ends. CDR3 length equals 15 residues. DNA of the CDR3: TGTGCCAGCAGCTTAGATTTTACGTCGAACACTGAAGCTTTCTTT. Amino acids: CASSLDFTSNTEAFF.

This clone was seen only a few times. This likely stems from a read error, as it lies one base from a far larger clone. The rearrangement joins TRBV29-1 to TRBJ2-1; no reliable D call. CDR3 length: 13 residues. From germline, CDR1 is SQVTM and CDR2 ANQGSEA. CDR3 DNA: TGCAGCGTTGAAGATCCCACGGGCTATGAGCAGGTCTTC. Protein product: CSVEDPTGYEQVF.

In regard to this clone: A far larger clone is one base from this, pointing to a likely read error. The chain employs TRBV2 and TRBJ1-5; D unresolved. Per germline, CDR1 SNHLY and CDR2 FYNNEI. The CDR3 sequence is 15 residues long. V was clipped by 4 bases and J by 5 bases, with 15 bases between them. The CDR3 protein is CASSAGRLSDQPQHF. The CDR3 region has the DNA TGTGCCAGCAGTGCCGGACGGTTATCGGATCAGCCCCAGCATTTT. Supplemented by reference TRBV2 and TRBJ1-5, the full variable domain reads EPEVTQTPSHQVTQMGQEVILRCVPISNHLYFYWYRQILGQKVEFLVSFYNNEISEKSEIFDDQFSVERPDGSNFTLKIRSTKLEDSAMYFCASSAGRLSDQPQHFGDGTRLSIL.

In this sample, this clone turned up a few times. The CDR3 loop reads CASSKPSGSVKEQYF. The CDR3 DNA reads TGTGCCAGTAGTAAGCCTAGCGGGAGTGTGAAAGAGCAGTACTTC. The chain employs TRBV19 and TRBJ2-7; 10 positions match TRBD2. The junction had 10 bases not matched to a gene; V was cut back by 4 bases and J by 7 bases. The germline gives CDR1 LNHDA, CDR2 SQIVND (reference sequence). CDR3 length equals 15 residues.

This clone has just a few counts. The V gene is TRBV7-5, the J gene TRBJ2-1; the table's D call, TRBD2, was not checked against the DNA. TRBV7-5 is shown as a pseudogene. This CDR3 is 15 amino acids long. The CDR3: CASSPGLAPSNEQFF. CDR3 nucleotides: TGTGCCAGCAGCCCGGGACTAGCACCGAGCAATGAGCAGTTCTTC.

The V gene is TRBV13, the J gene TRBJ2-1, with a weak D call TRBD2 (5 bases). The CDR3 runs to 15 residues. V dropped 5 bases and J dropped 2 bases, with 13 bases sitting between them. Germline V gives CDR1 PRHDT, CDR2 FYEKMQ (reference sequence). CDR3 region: CASSAIPGAYNEQFF. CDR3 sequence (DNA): TGTGCCAGCAGCGCGATACCCGGGGCCTACAATGAGCAGTTCTTC.

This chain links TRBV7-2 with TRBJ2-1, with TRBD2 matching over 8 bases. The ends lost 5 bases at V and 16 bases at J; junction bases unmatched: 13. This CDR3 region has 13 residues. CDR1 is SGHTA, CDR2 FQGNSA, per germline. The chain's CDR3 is CASSQEGAGAGFF. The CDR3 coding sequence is TGTGCCAGCAGCCAAGAGGGAGCGGGAGCTGGTTTCTTC.

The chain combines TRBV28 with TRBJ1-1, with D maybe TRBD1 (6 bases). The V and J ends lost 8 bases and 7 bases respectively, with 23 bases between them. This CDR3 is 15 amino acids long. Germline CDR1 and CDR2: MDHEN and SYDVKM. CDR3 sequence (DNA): TGTGCCAGCCGCGGGGGGGGCGAAGGTGCCTTTGAAGCTTTCTTT. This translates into CASRGGGEGAFEAFF.

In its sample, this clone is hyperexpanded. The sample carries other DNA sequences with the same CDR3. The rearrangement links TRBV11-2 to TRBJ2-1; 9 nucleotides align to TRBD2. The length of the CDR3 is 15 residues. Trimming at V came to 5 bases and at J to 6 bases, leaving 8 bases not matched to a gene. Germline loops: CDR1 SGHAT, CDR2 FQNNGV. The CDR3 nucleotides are TGTGCCAGCAGCCCGGGACTAGCACCGAGCAATGAGCAGTTCTTC. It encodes CASSPGLAPSNEQFF.